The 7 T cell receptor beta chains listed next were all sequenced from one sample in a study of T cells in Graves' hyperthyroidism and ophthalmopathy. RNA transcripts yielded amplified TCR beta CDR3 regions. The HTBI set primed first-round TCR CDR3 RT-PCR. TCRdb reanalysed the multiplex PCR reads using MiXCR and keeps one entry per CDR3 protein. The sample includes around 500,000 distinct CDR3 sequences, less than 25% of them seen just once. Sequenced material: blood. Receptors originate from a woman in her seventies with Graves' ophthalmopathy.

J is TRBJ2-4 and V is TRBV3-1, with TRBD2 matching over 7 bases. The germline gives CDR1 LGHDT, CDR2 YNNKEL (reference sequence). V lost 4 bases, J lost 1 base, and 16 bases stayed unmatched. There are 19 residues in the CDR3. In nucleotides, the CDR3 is TGTGCCAGCAGCCTCTGGTCGGGAGGCCGGGAAAGGGCCAAAAACATTCAGTACTTC. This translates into CASSLWSGGRERAKNIQYF.

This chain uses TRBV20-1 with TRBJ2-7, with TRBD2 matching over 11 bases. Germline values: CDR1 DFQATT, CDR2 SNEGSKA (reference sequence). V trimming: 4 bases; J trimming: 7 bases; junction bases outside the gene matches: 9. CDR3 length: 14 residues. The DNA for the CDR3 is TGCAGTGCTAAGGGACTAGCGGCCCGTGGGGAGCAGTACTTC. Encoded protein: CSAKGLAARGEQYF.

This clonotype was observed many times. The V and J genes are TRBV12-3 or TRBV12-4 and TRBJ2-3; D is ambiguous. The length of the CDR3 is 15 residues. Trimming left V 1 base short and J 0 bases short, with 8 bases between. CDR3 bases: TGTGCCAGCAGTTTAGGCGGAACTAGCACAGATACGCAGTATTTT. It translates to CASSLGGTSTDTQYF.

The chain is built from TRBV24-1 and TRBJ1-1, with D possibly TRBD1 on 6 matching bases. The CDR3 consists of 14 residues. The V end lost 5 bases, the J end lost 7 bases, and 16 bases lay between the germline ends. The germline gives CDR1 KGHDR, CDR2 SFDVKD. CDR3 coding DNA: TGTGCCACCAGTGGGGGGGGCTTGGGCAATGAAGCTTTCTTT. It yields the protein CATSGGGLGNEAFF.

The CDR3 is CASSYSRDRGDEQYF. The CDR3 nucleotides read TGTGCCAGCAGTTACTCGAGGGACAGAGGAGACGAGCAGTACTTC. The V and J genes are TRBV6-2 or TRBV6-3 and TRBJ2-7; 7 bases fit TRBD1. CDR3 length equals 15 residues. With 0 bases clipped from V and 5 bases from J, the junction kept 7 bases outside the gene matches. Germline V gene data show CDR1 as MNHEY and CDR2 as SVGEGT.

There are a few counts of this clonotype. CDR3 DNA sequence: TGTGCTAGTGGTTTTAGCAGGGTCGAAAATGAGCAGTTCTTC. Its translation: CASGFSRVENEQFF. The chain is built from TRBV12-5 and TRBJ2-1; perhaps TRBD1 as D (5 bases). V lost 3 bases and J lost 7, with 13 bases in between. The CDR3 length is 14 residues. Germline V gene data show CDR1 as LGHNT and CDR2 as FRNRAP.

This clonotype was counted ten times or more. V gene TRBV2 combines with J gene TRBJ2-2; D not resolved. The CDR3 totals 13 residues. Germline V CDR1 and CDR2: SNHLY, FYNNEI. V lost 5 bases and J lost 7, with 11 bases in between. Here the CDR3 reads CASSLESLGELFF. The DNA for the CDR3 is TGTGCCAGCAGTCTAGAGTCGCTCGGGGAGCTGTTTTTT.